The entry below gives a single T cell receptor (beta chain) sequence along with its context. What it recognizes is unknown. This entry is derived from a study of shared clonotypes between healthy human individuals. Findings and caveats of the study: Compared with memory subsets, naive subsets generally had larger estimated richness.

Here immunoSEQ multiplex PCR was the method, and the copy in TCRdb shows in-frame clones only, minus some. This sample has 2.5 million or so clones, with roughly nine tenths found just once. The CDR3 length is 19 residues. Trimming pared 1 base from V and 0 bases from J, leaving 21 bases between. Germline lookup yields CDR1 MGHRA and CDR2 YSYEKL. The sequence came from a man in his late teens or twenties in good health. This chain joins TRBV4-1 and TRBJ1-1; D ambiguous. Sequencing used naive CD4+ T cells sorted from blood. Subset indicated: CD45RA+ positively selected. CDR3 DNA sequence: TGCGCCAGCAGCCAAGCCCGATTGGCCAAGGACTTTATGAACACTGAAGCTTTCTTT. This translates into CASSQARLAKDFMNTEAFF.